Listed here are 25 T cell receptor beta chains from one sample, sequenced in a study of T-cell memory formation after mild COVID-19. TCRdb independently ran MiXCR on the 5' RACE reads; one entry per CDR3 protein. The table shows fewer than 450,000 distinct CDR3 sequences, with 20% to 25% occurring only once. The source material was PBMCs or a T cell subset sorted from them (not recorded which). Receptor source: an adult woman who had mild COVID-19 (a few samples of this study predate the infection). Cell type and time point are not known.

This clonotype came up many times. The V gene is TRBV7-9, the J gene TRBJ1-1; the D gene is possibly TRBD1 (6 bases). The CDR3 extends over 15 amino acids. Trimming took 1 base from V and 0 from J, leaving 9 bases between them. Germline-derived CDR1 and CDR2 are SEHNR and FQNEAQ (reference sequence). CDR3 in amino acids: CASSLVGGLNTEAFF. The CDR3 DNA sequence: TGTGCCAGCAGCTTAGTGGGGGGCCTGAACACTGAAGCTTTCTTT.

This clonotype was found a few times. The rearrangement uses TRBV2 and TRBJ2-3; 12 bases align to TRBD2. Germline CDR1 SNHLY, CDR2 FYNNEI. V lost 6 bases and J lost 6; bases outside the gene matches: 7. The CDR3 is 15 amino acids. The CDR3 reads CASRDGLAGTDTQYF. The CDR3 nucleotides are TGTGCCAGCAGAGATGGACTAGCGGGAACGGATACGCAGTATTTT.

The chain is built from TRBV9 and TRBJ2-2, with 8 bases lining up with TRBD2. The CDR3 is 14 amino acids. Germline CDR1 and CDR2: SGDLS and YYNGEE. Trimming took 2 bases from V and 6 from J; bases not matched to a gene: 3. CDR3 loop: CASSVVGGAGELFF. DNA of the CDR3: TGTGCCAGCAGCGTGGTCGGGGGGGCCGGGGAGCTGTTTTTT. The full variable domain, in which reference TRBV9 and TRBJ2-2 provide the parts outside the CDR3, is DSGVTQTPKHLITATGQRVTLRCSPRSGDLSVYWYQQSLDQGLQFLIQYYNGEERAKGNILERFSAQQFPDLHSELNLSSLELGDSALYFCASSVVGGAGELFFGEGSRLTVL.

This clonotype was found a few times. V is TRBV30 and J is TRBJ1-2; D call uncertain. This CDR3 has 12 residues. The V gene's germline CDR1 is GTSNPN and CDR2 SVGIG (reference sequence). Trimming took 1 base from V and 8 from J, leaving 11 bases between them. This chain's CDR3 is CAWSDSSLGYTF. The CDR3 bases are TGTGCCTGGAGTGATAGTTCCTTGGGCTACACCTTC.

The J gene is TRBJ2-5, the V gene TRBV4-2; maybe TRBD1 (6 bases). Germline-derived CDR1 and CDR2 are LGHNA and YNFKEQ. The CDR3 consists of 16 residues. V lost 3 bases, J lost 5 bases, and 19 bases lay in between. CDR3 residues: CASSQEQTGPAETQYF. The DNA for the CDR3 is TGTGCCAGCAGCCAGGAGCAGACAGGCCCTGCTGAGACCCAGTACTTC.

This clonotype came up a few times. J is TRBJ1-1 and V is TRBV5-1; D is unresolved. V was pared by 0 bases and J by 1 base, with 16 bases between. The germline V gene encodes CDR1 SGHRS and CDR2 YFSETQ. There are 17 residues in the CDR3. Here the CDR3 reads CASSLAPRQERNTEAFF. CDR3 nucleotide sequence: TGCGCCAGCAGCTTGGCCCCCCGCCAGGAAAGGAACACTGAAGCTTTCTTT.

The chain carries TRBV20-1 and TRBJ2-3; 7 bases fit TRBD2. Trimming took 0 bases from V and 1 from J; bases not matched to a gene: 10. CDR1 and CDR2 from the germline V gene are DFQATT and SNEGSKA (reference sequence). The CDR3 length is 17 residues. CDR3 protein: CSARDILGRRGTDTQYF. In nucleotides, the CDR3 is TGCAGTGCTAGAGATATACTCGGGAGGAGGGGCACAGATACGCAGTATTTT.

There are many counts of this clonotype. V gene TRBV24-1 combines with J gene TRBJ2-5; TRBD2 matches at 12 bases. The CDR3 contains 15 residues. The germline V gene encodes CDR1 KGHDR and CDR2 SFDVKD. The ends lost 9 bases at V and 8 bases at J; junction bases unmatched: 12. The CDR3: CATHFSGTSGPTQYF. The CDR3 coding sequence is TGTGCCACCCACTTTTCCGGGACTAGCGGGCCCACCCAGTACTTC.

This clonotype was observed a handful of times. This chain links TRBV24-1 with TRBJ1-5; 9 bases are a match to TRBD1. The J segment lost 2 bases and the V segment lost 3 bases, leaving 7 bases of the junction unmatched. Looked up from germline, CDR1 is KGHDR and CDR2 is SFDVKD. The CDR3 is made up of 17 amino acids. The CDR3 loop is CATSDTRTGVRNQPQHF. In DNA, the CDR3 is TGTGCCACCAGTGATACGAGGACAGGGGTGCGCAATCAGCCCCAGCATTTT.

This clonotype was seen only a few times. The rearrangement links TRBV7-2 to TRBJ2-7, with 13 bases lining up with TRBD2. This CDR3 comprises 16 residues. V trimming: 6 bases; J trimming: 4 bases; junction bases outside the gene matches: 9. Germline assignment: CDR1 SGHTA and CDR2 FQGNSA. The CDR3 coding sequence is TGTGCCAGCAGTCGAACTGGACTAGCGGGAGTGTACGAGCAGTACTTC. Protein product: CASSRTGLAGVYEQYF.

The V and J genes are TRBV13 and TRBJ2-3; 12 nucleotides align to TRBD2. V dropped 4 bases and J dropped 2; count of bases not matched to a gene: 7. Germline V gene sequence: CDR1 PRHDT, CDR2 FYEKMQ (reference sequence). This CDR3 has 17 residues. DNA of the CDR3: TGTGCCAGCAGCTCCCGCCGACTAGCGGGGGCCACAGATACGCAGTATTTT. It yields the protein CASSSRRLAGATDTQYF.

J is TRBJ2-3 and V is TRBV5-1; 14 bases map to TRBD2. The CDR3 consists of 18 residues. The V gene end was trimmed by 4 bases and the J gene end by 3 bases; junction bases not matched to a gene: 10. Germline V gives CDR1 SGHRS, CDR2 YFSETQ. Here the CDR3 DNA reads TGCGCCAGCAGCCTACAGACTAGCGGGAGGGCCTGGACAGATACGCAGTATTTT. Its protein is CASSLQTSGRAWTDTQYF.

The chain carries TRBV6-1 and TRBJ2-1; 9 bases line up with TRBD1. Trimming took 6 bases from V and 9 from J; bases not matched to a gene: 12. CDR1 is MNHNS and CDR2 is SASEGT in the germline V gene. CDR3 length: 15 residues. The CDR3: CASSETPGTGSEQFF. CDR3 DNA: TGTGCCAGCAGCGAGACACCGGGGACAGGGAGTGAGCAGTTCTTC.

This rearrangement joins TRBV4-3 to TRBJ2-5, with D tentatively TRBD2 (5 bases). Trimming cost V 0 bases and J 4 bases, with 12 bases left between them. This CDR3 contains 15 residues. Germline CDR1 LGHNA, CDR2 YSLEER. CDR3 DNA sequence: TGCGCCAGCAGCCAAGATTCCGGGGTCGCAGAGACCCAGTACTTC. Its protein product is CASSQDSGVAETQYF.

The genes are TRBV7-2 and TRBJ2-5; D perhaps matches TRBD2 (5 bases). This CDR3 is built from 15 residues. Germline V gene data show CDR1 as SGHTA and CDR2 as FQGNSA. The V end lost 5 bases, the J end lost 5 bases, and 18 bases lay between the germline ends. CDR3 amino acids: CASSPGGARQETQYF. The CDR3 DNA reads TGTGCCAGCAGCCCCGGAGGAGCACGTCAGGAGACCCAGTACTTC.

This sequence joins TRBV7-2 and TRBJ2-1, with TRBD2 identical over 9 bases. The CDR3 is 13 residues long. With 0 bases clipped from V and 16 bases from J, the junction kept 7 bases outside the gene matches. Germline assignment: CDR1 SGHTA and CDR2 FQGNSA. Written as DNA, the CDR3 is TGTGCCAGCAGCTTAGCTTCCGGGACTAGCACCTTCTTC. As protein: CASSLASGTSTFF.

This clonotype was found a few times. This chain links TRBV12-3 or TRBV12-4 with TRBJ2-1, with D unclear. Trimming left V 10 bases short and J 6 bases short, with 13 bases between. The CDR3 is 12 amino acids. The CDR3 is CAIISSGNEQFF. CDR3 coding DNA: TGTGCCATAATATCCTCTGGCAATGAGCAGTTCTTC.

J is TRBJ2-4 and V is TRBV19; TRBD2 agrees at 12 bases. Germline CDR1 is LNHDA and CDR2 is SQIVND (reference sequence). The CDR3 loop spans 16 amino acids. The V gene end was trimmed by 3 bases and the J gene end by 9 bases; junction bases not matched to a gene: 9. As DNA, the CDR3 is TGTGCCAGTAGTATTCAGACTAGCGGGAGCTGGGGCATTCAGTACTTC. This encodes CASSIQTSGSWGIQYF.

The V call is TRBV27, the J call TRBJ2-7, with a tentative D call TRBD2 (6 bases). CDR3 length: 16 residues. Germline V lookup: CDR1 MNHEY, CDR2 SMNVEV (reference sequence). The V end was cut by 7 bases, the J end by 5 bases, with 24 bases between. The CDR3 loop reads CASTRGPGLSRDEQYF. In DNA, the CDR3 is TGTGCCAGCACCCGAGGACCGGGACTCTCCCGTGACGAGCAGTACTTC.

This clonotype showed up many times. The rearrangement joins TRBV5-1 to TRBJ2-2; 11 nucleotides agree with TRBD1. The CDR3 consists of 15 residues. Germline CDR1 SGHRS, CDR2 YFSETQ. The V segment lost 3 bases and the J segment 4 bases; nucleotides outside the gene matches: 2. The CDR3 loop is CASSWTGGSTGELFF. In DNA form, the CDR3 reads TGCGCCAGCAGCTGGACAGGGGGCAGCACCGGGGAGCTGTTTTTT.

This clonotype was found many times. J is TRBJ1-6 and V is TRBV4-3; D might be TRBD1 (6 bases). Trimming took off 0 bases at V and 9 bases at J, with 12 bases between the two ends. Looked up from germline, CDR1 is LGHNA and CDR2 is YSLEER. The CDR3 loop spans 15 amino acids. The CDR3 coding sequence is TGCGCCAGCAGCCAAGAATGGGGGGCCACTTCACCCCTCCACTTT. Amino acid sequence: CASSQEWGATSPLHF.

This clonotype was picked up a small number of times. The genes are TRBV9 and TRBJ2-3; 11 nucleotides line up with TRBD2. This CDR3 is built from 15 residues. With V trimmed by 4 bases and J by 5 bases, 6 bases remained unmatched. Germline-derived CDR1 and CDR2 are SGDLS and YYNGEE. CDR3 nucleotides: TGTGCCAGCAGCTATAGCGGGGGGGCGGGAGATACGCAGTATTTT. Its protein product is CASSYSGGAGDTQYF.

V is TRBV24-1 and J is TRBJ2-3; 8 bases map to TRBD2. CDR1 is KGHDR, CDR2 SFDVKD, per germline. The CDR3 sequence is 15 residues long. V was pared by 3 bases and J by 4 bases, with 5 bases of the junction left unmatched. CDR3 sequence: CATSDGGRMADTQYF. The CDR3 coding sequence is TGTGCCACCAGTGATGGCGGGAGGATGGCAGATACGCAGTATTTT.

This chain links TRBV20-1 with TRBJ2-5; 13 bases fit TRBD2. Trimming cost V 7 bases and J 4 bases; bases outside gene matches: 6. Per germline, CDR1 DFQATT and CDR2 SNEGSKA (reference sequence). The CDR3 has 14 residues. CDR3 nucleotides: TGCAGTGTTCGACTAGCGGGGGGAAGAGAGACCCAGTACTTC. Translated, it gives CSVRLAGGRETQYF.

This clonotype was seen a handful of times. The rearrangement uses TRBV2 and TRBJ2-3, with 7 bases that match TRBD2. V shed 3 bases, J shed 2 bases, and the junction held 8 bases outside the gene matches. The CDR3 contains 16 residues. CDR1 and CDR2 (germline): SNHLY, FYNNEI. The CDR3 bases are TGTGCCAGCAGTGATTTGGCGGGAGTAACCACAGATACGCAGTATTTT. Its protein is CASSDLAGVTTDTQYF. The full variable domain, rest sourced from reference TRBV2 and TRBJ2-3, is EPEVTQTPSHQVTQMGQEVILRCVPISNHLYFYWYRQILGQKVEFLVSFYNNEISEKSEIFDDQFSVERPDGSNFTLKIRSTKLEDSAMYFCASSDLAGVTTDTQYFGPGTRLTVL.